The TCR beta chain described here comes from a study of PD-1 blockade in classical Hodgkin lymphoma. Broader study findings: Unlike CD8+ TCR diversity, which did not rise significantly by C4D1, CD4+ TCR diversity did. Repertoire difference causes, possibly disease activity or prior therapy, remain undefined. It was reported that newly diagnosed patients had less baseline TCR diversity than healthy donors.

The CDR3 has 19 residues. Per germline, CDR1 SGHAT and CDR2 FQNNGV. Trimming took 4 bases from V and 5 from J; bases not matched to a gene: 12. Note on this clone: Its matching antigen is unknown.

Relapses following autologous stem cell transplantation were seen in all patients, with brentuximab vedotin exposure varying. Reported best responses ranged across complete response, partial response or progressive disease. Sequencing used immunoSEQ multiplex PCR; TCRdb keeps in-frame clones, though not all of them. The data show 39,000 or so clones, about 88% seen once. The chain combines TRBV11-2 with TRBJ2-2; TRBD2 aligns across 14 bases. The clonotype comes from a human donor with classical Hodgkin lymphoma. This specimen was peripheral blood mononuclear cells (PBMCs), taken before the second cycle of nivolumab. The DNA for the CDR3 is TGTGCCAGCAGCTCTCCTCGACTAGCGGGGGGGCCGGGAACCGGGGAGCTGTTTTTT. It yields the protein CASSSPRLAGGPGTGELFF.